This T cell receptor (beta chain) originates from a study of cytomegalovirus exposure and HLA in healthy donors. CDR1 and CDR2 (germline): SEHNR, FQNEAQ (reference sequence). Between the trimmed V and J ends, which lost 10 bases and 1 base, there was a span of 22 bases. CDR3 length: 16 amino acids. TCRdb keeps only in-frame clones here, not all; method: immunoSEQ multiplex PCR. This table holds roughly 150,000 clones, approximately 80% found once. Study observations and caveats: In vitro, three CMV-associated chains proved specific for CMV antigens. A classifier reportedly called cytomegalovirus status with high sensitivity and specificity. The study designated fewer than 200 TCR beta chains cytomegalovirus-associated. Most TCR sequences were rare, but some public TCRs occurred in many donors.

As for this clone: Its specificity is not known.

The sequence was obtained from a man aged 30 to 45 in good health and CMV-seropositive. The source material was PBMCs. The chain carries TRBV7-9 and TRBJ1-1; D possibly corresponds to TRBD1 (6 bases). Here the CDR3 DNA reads TGTGCCATAGCCGTCCCGGGACGAGGGGGGAACACTGAAGCTTTCTTT. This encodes CAIAVPGRGGNTEAFF.